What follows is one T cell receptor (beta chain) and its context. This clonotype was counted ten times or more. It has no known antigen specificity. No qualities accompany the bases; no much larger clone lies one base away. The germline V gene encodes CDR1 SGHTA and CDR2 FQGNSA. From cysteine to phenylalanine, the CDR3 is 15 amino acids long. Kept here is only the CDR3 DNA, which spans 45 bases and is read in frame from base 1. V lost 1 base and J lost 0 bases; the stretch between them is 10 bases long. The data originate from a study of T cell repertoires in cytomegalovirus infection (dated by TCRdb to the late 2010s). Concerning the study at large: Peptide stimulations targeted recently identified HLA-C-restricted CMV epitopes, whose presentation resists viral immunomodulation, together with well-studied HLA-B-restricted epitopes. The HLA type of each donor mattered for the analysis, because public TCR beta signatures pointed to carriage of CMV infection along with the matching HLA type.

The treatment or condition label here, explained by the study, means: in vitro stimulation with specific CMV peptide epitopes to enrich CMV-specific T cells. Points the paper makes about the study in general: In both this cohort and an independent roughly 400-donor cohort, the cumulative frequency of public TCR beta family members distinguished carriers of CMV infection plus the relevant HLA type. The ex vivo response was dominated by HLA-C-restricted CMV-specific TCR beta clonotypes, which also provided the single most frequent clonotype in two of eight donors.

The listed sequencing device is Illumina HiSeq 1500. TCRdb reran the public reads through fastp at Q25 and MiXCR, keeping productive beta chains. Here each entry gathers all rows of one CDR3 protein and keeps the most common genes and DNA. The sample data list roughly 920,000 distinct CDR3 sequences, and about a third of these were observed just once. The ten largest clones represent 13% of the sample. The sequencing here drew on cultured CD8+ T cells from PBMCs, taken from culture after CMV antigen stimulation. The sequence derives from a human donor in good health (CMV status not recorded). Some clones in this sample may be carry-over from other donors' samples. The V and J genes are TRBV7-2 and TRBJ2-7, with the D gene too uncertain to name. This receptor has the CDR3 CASSLGVGPSYEQYF. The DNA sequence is TGTGCCAGCAGCTTAGGAGTAGGGCCCTCCTACGAGCAGTACTTC.